Listed here are 20 T cell receptor beta chains from one sample, sequenced in a study of cytomegalovirus exposure and HLA in healthy donors. A multiplex PCR was run with 60 Vbeta primers and 13 Jbeta primers. The data were produced by immunoSEQ multiplex PCR, yet TCRdb's version contains in-frame clones alone and is incomplete. Counted here are 180,000 or so clones, about four fifths occurring once; the ten biggest clones make up about 0.77%. Sequences were obtained from PBMCs. These receptors came from a woman aged 18-29 years in good health and CMV-seronegative.

This chain joins TRBV19 and TRBJ2-1; 13 bases match TRBD2. J lost 7 bases, V lost 0 bases, and 12 bases had no gene match. Germline CDR1 reads LNHDA; CDR2 reads SQIVND (reference sequence). The CDR3 is 19 residues long. The CDR3 protein is CASSIDRRRGLAGRNEQFF. Written as DNA, the CDR3 is TGTGCCAGTAGTATAGATCGTCGCAGGGGACTAGCGGGACGGAATGAGCAGTTCTTC.

The chain couples TRBV6-1 to TRBJ1-1, with TRBD1 identical over 7 bases. The CDR3 totals 17 residues. Germline CDR1 reads MNHNS; CDR2 reads SASEGT. V was clipped by 2 bases and J by 0 bases; unmatched bases: 9. The CDR3 region has the DNA TGTGCCAGCAGTGAACACGGTTTGGGACAGATGAACACTGAAGCTTTCTTT. It codes for CASSEHGLGQMNTEAFF.

The CDR3 reads CASSLAGGAFGDEQFF. CDR3 nucleotide sequence: TGTGCCAGCAGCTTAGCGGGGGGCGCATTCGGCGATGAGCAGTTCTTC. The rearrangement links TRBV11-3 to TRBJ2-1; D might be TRBD2 (7 bases). V was shortened by 1 base and J by 8 bases, with 18 bases between the two germline ends. CDR1 is SGHNT, CDR2 YENEEA, per germline. This CDR3 has 16 residues.

The chain joins TRBV27 to TRBJ2-7, with D unclear. Trimming took 3 bases from V and 3 from J, leaving 18 bases between them. This CDR3 has 16 amino acids. Germline V CDR1 and CDR2: MNHEY, SMNVEV (reference sequence). CDR3 bases: TGTGCCAGCAGTTTTTCTGCGCCGCCCAACTACTACGAGCAGTACTTC. Translating it yields CASSFSAPPNYYEQYF.

The V gene is TRBV28, the J gene TRBJ2-7, with 9 nucleotides matching TRBD2. CDR3 length equals 15 residues. Germline assignment: CDR1 MDHEN and CDR2 SYDVKM. V shed 3 bases and J 1 base; nucleotides not matched to a gene: 4. The DNA for the CDR3 is TGTGCCAGCAGTTTGCGAGCGGGAGGTTCCTACGAGCAGTACTTC. This codes for CASSLRAGGSYEQYF.

The chain uses TRBV28 and TRBJ2-6, with TRBD1 matching over 8 bases. J was trimmed by 0 bases and V by 6 bases; bases with no gene match: 1. CDR1 and CDR2 (germline): MDHEN, SYDVKM. The length of the CDR3 is 15 residues. Here the CDR3 DNA reads TGTGCCAGCAGACAGGGGGGCTCTGGGGCCAACGTCCTGACTTTC. Protein sequence: CASRQGGSGANVLTF.

This clone was picked up one time. CDR3 loop: CASSLFRSYEQYF. CDR3 bases: TGTGCCAGCAGCTTGTTCAGGTCCTACGAGCAGTACTTC. This chain links TRBV5-6 with TRBJ2-7; D remains unclear. Germline assignment: CDR1 SGHDT and CDR2 YYEEEE. Trimming stripped 1 base from V and 1 base from J, with 6 bases between. This CDR3 has 13 residues.

This sequence joins TRBV7-3 and TRBJ1-1; 9 positions agree with TRBD1. V lost 5 bases to trimming and J lost 4 bases; unmatched junction nucleotides: 2. The CDR3 extends over 13 amino acids. Germline CDR1 reads SGHTA; CDR2 reads FQGTGA. CDR3 in amino acids: CASSLDRGTEAFF. The CDR3 DNA reads TGTGCCAGCAGCCTGGACAGGGGCACTGAAGCTTTCTTT.

This sequence joins TRBV5-1 and TRBJ2-1, with D perhaps TRBD2 (6 bases). The germline V and J ends were trimmed by 2 bases and 0 bases, with 12 bases remaining between them. This CDR3 comprises 16 residues. Germline lookup yields CDR1 SGHRS and CDR2 YFSETQ. The CDR3 DNA is TGCGCCAGCAGCTTCTCCAGCGGGTTCTCCTACAATGAGCAGTTCTTC. This sequence encodes CASSFSSGFSYNEQFF.

The chain uses TRBV19 and TRBJ2-7; the match to TRBD2 covers 11 bases. With 5 bases clipped from V and 9 bases from J, the junction kept 6 bases outside the gene matches. Germline lookup yields CDR1 LNHDA and CDR2 SQIVND (reference sequence). The CDR3 length is 13 residues. CDR3 sequence (DNA): TGTGCCAGTAGTTTAACTAGCGGGAGTGGGCAGTACTTC. Its translation is CASSLTSGSGQYF.

This chain links TRBV27 with TRBJ1-5, with a tentative D call TRBD1 (5 bases). Trimming pared 5 bases from V and 5 bases from J, leaving 13 bases between. The CDR3 totals 14 residues. Germline CDR1 is MNHEY and CDR2 is SMNVEV (reference sequence). The CDR3 bases are TGTGCCAGCAGTGTACGATGGGGGGATCAGCCCCAGCATTTT. Its protein product is CASSVRWGDQPQHF.

The J gene is TRBJ2-7, the V gene TRBV30, with 7 bases fitting TRBD2. J lost 6 bases, V lost 4 bases, and 9 bases had no gene match. The CDR3 totals 13 residues. Germline V gene sequence: CDR1 GTSNPN, CDR2 SVGIG (reference sequence). The DNA of the CDR3 is TGTGCCTGGACTAGCGGTCCTGGCCCCGAGCAGTACTTC. Amino acids: CAWTSGPGPEQYF.

The sample holds one count of this clone. This sequence joins TRBV27 and TRBJ1-1, with D hard to call. Germline loops: CDR1 MNHEY, CDR2 SMNVEV (reference sequence). CDR3 length: 13 residues. The V gene lost 5 bases and the J gene lost 1 base, with 8 bases spanning the gap. CDR3 DNA sequence: TGTGCCAGCAGTGGCAACAAGAACACTGAAGCTTTCTTT. Its protein product is CASSGNKNTEAFF.

The rearrangement links TRBV5-1 to TRBJ2-1; D gene ambiguous. Trimming took off 4 bases at V and 8 bases at J, with 7 bases between the two ends. The germline V gene has CDR1 SGHRS and CDR2 YFSETQ. This CDR3 spans 11 amino acids. The DNA for the CDR3 is TGCGCCAGCAGCGTATCCCATGAGCAGTTCTTC. It specifies CASSVSHEQFF.

The rearrangement joins TRBV7-2 to TRBJ2-7; 9 bases line up with TRBD2. The ends lost 2 bases at V and 3 bases at J; junction bases unmatched: 5. Germline V gene sequence: CDR1 SGHTA, CDR2 FQGNSA. This CDR3 has 15 amino acids. The DNA of the CDR3 is TGTGCCAGCAGCTTATCCTCTAGCGGGATCTACGAGCAGTACTTC. Its translation is CASSLSSSGIYEQYF.

The chain combines TRBV11-2 with TRBJ2-2, with 8 bases lining up with TRBD2. CDR1 SGHAT and CDR2 FQNNGV come from the germline V gene. Losses at the gene ends were 8 bases for V and 0 bases for J; bases not matched to a gene: 11. The CDR3 spans 17 residues. The CDR3 protein is CASRGTGTRTNTGELFF. DNA for the CDR3: TGTGCCAGCCGCGGTACCGGGACTAGAACGAACACCGGGGAGCTGTTTTTT.

In the case of this clone: One junction end disagrees with the germline gene, perhaps due to a read error. This chain uses TRBV6-1 with TRBJ1-5, with no clear D. This CDR3 comprises 13 residues. Germline V lookup: CDR1 MNHNS, CDR2 SASEGT. Written as DNA, the CDR3 is TGTGCCGGCAGTGGAGCCCGCGATCAGCCCCAGCATTTT. It specifies CAGSGARDQPQHF.

The J gene is TRBJ2-1, the V gene TRBV7-2; 10 nucleotides agree with TRBD2. The germline V gene encodes CDR1 SGHTA and CDR2 FQGNSA. There are 13 residues in the CDR3. V shed 5 bases, J shed 8 bases, and the junction held 3 bases outside the gene matches. The CDR3 DNA reads TGTGCCAGCAGCATAAGCGGGAGGGATGAGCAGTTCTTC. It codes for CASSISGRDEQFF.

This clone was seen only a few times. The rearrangement joins TRBV5-1 to TRBJ1-4; D is unclear. Looked up from germline, CDR1 is SGHRS and CDR2 is YFSETQ. The CDR3 is 13 residues long. The V and J ends lost 5 bases and 8 bases respectively, with 13 bases between them. DNA of the CDR3: TGCGCCAGCAGTAGGACCGGGAAGGAAAAACTGTTTTTT. As protein: CASSRTGKEKLFF.

This clone was observed a few times. J is TRBJ2-3 and V is TRBV5-1, with D possibly TRBD2 on 6 matching bases. Germline CDR1 and CDR2: SGHRS and YFSETQ. Between the trimmed V and J ends, which lost 2 bases and 4 bases, there was a span of 11 bases. The CDR3 has 14 residues. CDR3 loop: CASSLNLASDTQYF. As DNA, the CDR3 is TGCGCCAGCAGCTTAAATCTAGCGTCAGATACGCAGTATTTT.